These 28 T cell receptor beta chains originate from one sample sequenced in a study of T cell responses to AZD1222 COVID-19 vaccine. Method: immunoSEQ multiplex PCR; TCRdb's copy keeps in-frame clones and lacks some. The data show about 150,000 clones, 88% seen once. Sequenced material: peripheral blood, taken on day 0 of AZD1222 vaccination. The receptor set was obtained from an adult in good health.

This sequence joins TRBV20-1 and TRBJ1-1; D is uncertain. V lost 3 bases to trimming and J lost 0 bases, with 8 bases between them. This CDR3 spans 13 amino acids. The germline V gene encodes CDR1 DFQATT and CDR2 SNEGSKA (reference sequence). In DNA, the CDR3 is TGCAGTGCTAGTGGTGGGGTGAACACTGAAGCTTTCTTT. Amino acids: CSASGGVNTEAFF.

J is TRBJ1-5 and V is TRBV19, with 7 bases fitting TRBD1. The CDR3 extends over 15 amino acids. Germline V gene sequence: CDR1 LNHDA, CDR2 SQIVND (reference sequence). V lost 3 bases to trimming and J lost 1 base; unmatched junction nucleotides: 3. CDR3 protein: CASSIRRGSNQPQHF. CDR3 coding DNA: TGTGCCAGTAGTATCCGCAGGGGGAGCAATCAGCCCCAGCATTTT.

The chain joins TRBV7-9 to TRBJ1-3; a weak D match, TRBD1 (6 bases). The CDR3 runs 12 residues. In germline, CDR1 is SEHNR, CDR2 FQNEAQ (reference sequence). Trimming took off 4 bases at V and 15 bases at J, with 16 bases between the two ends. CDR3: CASSSGTGSGYF. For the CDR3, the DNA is TGTGCCAGCAGCTCAGGAACAGGGTCCGGATATTTT.

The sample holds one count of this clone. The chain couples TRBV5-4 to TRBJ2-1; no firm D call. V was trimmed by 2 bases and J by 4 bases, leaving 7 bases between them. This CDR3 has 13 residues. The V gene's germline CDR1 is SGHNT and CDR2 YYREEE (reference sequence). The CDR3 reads CASSFPTYNEQFF. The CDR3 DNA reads TGTGCCAGCAGCTTTCCTACATACAATGAGCAGTTCTTC. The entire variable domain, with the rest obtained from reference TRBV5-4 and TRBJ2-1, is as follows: ETGVTQSPTHLIKTRGQQVTLRCSSQSGHNTVSWYQQALGQGPQFIFQYYREEENGRGNFPPRFSGLQFPNYSSELNVNALELDDSALYLCASSFPTYNEQFFGPGTRLTVL.

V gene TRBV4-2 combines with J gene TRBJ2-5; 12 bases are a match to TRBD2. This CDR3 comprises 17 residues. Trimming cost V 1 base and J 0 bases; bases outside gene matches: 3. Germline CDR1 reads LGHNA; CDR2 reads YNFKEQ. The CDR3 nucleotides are TGTGCCAGCAGCCAAGTGCTAGCGGGGGGGTACCAAGAGACCCAGTACTTC. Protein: CASSQVLAGGYQETQYF.

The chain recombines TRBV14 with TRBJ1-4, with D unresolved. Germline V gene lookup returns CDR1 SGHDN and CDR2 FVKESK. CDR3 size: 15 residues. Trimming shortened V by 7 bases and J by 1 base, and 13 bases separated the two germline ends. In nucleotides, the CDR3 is TGTGCCAGCAAAGCCAGAGGAGGAACTAATGAAAAACTGTTTTTT. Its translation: CASKARGGTNEKLFF.

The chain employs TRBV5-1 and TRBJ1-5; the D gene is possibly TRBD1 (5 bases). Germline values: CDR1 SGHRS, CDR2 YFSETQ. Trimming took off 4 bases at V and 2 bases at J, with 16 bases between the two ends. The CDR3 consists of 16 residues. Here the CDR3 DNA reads TGCGCCAGCAGCCCCGGCACAGGTCTCGGCAATCAGCCCCAGCATTTT. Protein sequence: CASSPGTGLGNQPQHF.

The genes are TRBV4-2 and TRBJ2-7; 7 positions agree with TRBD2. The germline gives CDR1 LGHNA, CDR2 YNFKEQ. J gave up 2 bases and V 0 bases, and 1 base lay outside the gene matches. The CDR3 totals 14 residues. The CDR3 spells CASSQDLAAYEQYF. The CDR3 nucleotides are TGTGCCAGCAGCCAAGATCTAGCGGCCTACGAGCAGTACTTC.

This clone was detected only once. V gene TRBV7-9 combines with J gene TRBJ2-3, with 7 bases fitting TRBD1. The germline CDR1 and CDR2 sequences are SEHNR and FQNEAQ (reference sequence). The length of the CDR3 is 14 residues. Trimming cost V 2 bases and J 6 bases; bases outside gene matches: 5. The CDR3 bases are TGTGCCAGCAGCTTATTCGCAGGGGGTGATACGCAGTATTTT. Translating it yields CASSLFAGGDTQYF.

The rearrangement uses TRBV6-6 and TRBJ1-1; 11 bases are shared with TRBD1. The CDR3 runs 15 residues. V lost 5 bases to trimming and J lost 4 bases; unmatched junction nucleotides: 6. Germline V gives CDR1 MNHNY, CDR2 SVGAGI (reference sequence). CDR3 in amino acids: CASSKDRGLGTEAFF. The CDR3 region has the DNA TGTGCCAGCAGTAAGGACAGGGGGCTTGGCACTGAAGCTTTCTTT.

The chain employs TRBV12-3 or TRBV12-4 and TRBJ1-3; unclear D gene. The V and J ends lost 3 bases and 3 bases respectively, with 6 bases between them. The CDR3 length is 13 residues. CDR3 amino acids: CASSFLGGNTIYF. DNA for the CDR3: TGTGCCAGCAGTTTTTTAGGTGGAAACACCATATATTTT.

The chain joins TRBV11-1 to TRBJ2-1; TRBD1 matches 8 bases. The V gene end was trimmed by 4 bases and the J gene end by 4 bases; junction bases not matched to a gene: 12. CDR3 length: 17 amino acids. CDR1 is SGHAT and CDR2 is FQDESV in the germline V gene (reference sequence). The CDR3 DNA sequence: TGTGCCAGCAGCTCAGCCATGGGCAGGGGGCAATACAATGAGCAGTTCTTC. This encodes CASSSAMGRGQYNEQFF.

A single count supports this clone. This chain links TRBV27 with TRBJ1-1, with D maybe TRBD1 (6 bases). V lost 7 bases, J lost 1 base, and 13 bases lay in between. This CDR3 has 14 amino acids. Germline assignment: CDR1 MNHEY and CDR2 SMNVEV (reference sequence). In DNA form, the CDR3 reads TGTGCCAGCAACCTCCAGGGGAAGAACACTGAAGCTTTCTTT. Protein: CASNLQGKNTEAFF.

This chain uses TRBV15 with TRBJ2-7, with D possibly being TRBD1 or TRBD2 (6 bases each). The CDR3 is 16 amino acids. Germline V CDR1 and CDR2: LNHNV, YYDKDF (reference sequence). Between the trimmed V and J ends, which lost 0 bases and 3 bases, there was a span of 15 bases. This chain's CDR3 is CATSRDLTGAIYEQYF. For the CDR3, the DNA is TGTGCCACCAGCAGAGATTTGACGGGGGCTATCTACGAGCAGTACTTC.

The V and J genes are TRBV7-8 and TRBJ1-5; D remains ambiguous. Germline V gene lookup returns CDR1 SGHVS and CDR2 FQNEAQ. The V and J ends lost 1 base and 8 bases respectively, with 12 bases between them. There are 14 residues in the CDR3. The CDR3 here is CASSLDVGLEPQHF. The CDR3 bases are TGTGCCAGCAGCTTAGATGTCGGTTTGGAGCCCCAGCATTTT.

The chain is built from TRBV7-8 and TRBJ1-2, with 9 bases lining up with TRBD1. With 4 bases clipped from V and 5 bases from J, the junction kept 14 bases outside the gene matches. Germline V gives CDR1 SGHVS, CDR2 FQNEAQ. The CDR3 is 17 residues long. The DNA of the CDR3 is TGTGCCAGCAGCTCGGGGCCAAACAGGGGGCATAGATATGGCTACACCTTC. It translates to CASSSGPNRGHRYGYTF.

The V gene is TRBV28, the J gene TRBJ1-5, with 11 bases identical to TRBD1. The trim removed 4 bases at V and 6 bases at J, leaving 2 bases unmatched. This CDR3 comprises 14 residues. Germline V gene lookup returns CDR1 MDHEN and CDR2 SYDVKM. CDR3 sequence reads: CASSSGTGGQPQHF. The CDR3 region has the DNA TGTGCCAGCAGTTCCGGGACAGGGGGTCAGCCCCAGCATTTT.

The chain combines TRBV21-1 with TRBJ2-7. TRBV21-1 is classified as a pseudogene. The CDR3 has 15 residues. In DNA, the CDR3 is TGTGCCAGCAGCCCCCCTAAGGACGGTGGGTGCGAGCAGTACTTC. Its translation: CASSPPKDGGCEQYF.

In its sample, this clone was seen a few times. CDR3 in DNA: TGTGCCAGCAGCCCTGACGGGGCGATCACCGGGGAGCTGTTTTTT. Protein sequence: CASSPDGAITGELFF. V and J are TRBV11-2 and TRBJ2-2; perhaps D is TRBD1 or TRBD2 (5 bases each). V lost 5 bases, J lost 4 bases, and 14 bases lay in between. Germline V gene data show CDR1 as SGHAT and CDR2 as FQNNGV. The CDR3 has 15 residues.

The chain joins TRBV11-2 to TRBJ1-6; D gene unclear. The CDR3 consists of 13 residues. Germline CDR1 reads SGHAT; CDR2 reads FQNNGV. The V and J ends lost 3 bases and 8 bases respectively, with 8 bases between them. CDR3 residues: CASSLQEHSPLHF. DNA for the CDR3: TGTGCCAGCAGCTTGCAGGAACATTCACCCCTCCACTTT.

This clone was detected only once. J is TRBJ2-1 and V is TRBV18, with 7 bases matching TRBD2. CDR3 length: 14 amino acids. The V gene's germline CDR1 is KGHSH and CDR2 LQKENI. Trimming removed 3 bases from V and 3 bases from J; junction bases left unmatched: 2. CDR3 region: CASSPPGGYNEQFF. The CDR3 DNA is TGTGCCAGCTCACCCCCGGGGGGCTACAATGAGCAGTTCTTC.

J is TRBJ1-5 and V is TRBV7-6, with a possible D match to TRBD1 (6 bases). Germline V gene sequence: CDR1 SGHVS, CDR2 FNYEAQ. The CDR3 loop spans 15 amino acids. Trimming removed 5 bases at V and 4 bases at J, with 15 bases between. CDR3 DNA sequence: TGTGCCAGCAGCGTGCAAACAGGGAATAATCAGCCCCAGCATTTT. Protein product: CASSVQTGNNQPQHF.

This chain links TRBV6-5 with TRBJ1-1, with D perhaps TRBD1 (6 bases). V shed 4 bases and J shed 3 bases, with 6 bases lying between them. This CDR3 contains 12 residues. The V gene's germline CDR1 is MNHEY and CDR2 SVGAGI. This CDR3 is CASSSGDTEAFF. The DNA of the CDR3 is TGTGCCAGCAGTTCAGGGGACACTGAAGCTTTCTTT.

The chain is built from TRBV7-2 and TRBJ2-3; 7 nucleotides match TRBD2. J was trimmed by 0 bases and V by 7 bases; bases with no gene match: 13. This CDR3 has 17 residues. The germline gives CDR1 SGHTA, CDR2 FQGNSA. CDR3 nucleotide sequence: TGTGCCAGCACCCTTGGCGGGAGCCTTGCAAGCACAGATACGCAGTATTTT. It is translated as CASTLGGSLASTDTQYF.

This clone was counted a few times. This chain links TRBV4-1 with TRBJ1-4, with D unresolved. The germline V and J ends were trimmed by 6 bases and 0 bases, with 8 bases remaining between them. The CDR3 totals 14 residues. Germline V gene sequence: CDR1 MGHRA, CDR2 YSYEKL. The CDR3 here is CASRLPTTNEKLFF. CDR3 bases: TGCGCCAGCAGACTCCCGACAACTAATGAAAAACTGTTTTTT.

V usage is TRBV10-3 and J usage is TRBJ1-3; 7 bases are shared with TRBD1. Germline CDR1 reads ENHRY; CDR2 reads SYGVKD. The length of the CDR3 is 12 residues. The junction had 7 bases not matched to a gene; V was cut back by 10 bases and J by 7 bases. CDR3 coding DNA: TGTGCCACCTCGGACAGGACGAACACCATATATTTT. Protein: CATSDRTNTIYF.

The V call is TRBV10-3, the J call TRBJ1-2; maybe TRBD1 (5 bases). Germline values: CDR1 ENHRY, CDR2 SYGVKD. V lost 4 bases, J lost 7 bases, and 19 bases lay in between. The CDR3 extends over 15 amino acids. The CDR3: CAISGAGTDVSGYTF. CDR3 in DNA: TGTGCCATCAGTGGGGCAGGGACCGATGTTTCTGGCTACACCTTC.

DNA for the CDR3: TGTGCCAGCTCACCGGGGAACGGAAATGAGCAGTTCTTC. Amino acid sequence: CASSPGNGNEQFF. This chain joins TRBV18 and TRBJ2-1; D is uncertain. V was shortened by 3 bases and J by 7 bases, with 10 bases between the two germline ends. CDR1 KGHSH and CDR2 LQKENI come from the germline V gene. The CDR3 contains 13 residues.